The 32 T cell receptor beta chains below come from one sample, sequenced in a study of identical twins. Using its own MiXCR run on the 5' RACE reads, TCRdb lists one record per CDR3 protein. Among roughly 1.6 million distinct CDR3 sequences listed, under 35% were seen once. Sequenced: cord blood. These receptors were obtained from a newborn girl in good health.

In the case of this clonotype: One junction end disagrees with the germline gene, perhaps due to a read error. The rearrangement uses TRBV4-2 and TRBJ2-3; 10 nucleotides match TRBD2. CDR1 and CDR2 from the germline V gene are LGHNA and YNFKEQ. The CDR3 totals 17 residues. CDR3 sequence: CVSSQEKRGGGTDTQYF. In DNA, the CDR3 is TGTGTCAGCAGCCAAGAGAAGCGGGGGGGTGGCACAGATACGCAGTATTTT.

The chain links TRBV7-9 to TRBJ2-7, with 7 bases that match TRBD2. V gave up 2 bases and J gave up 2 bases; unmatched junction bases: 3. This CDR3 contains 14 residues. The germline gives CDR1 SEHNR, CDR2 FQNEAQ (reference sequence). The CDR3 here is CASSLHAGAYEQYF. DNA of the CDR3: TGTGCCAGCAGCTTACATGCGGGAGCCTACGAGCAGTACTTC.

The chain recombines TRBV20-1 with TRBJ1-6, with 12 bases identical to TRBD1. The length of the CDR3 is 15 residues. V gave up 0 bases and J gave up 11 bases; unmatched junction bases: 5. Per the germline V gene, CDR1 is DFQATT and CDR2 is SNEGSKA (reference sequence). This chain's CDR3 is CSAREYGTGGTPLHF. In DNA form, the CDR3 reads TGCAGTGCTAGAGAATATGGGACAGGGGGCACACCCCTCCACTTT.

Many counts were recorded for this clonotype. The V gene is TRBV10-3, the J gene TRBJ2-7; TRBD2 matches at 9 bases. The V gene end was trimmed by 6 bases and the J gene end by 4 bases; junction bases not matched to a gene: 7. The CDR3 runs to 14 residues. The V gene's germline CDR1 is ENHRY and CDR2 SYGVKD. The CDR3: CAIRDLAGRYEQYF. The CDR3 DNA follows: TGTGCCATCAGAGACCTAGCGGGGAGGTACGAGCAGTACTTC.

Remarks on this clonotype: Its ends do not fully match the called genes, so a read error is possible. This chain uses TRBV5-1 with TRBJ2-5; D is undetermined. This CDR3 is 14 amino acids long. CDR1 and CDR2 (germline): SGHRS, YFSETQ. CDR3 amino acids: CAGSLVDGQETQYF. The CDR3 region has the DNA TGCGCCGGCAGCTTGGTGGACGGACAAGAGACCCAGTACTTC.

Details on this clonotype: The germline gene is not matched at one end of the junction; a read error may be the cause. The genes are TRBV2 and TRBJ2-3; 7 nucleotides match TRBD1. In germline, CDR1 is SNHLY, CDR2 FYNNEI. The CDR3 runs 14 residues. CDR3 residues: CTSTTGWITDTQYF. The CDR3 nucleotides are TGTACCAGCACGACAGGGTGGATAACAGATACGCAGTATTTT.

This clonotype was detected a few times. The CDR3 region has the DNA TGCAGTGCTAGAGATCCGTGGACAGGGAGGTACGAGCAGTACTTC. Translation: CSARDPWTGRYEQYF. The chain has TRBV20-1 and TRBJ2-7; 8 bases line up with TRBD1. The trim removed 0 bases at V and 4 bases at J, leaving 8 bases unmatched. The CDR3 sequence is 15 residues long. Germline loops: CDR1 DFQATT, CDR2 SNEGSKA (reference sequence).

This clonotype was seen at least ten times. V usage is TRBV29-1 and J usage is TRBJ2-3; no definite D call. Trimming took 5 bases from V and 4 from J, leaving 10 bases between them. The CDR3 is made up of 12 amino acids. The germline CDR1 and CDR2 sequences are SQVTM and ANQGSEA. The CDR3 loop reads CSVSGPPDTQYF. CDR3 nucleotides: TGCAGCGTTTCGGGCCCCCCAGATACGCAGTATTTT.

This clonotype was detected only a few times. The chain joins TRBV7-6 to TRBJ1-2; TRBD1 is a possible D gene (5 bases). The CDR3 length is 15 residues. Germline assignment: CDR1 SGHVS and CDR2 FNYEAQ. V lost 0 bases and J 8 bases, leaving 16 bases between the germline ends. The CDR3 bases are TGTGCCAGCAGCTTAGCTCCCAGGGAATCTAAAGGCTACACCTTC. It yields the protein CASSLAPRESKGYTF.

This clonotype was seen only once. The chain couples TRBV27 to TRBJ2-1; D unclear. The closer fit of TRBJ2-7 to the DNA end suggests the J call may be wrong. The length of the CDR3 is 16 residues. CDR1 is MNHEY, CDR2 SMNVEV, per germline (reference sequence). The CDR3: CASSRYRAGIYNEQYF. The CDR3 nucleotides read TGTGCCAGCAGTCGGTACCGGGCCGGTATCTACAATGAGCAGTACTTC.

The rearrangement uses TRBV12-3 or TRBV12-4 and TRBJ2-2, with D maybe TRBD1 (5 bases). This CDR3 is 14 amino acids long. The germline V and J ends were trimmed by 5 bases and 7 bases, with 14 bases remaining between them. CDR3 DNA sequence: TGTGCCAGCAGTCTCCAGGGATCGAGCGGGGAGCTGTTTTTT. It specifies CASSLQGSSGELFF.

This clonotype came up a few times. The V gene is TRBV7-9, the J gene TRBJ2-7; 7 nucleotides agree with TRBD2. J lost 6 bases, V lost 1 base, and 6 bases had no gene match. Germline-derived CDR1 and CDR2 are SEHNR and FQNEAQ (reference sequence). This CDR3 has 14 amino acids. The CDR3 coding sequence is TGTGCCAGCAGCTTAGAGGGAGGGCGCTCCGAGCAGTACTTC. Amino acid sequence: CASSLEGGRSEQYF.

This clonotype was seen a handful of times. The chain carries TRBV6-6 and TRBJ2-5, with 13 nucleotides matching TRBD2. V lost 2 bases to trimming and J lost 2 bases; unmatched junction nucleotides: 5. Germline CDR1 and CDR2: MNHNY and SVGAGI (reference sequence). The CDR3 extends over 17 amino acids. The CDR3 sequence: CASSYPGTSGAQETQYF. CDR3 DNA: TGTGCCAGCAGTTACCCCGGGACTAGCGGGGCACAAGAGACCCAGTACTTC.

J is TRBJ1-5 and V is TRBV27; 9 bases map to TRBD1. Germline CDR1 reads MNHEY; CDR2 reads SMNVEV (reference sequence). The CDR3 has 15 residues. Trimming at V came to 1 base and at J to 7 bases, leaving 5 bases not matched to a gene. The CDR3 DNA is TGTGCCAGCAGTTTATTGGGACAGGGTAGACAGCCCCAGCATTTT. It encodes CASSLLGQGRQPQHF.

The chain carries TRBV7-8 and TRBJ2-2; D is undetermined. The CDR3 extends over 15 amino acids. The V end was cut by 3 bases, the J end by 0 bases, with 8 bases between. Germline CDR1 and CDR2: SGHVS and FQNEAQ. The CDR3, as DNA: TGTGCCAGCAGCTTTTGGGATGCGAACACCGGGGAGCTGTTTTTT. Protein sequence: CASSFWDANTGELFF.

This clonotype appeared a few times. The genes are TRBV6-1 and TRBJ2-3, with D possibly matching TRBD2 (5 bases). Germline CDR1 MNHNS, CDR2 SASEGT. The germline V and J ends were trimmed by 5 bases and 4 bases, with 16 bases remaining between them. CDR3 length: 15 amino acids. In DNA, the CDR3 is TGTGCCAGCAGTAAGCCGCGGGTTGATCCAGATACGCAGTATTTT. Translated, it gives CASSKPRVDPDTQYF.

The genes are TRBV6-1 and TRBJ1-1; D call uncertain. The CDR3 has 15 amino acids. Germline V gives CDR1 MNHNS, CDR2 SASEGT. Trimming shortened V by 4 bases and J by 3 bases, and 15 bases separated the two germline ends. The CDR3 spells CASSGRALLDTEAFF. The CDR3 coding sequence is TGTGCCAGCAGTGGCCGGGCGCTCCTGGACACTGAAGCTTTCTTT.

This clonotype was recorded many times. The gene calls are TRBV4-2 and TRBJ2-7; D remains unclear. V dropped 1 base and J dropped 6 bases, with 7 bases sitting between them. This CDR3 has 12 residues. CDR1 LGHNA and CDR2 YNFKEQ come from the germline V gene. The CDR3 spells CASSQGLAEQYF. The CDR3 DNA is TGTGCCAGCAGCCAAGGGTTAGCCGAGCAGTACTTC.

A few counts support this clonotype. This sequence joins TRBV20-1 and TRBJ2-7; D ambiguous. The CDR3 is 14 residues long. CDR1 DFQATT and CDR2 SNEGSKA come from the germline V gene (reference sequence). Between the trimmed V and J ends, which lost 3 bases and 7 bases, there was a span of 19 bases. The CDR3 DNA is TGCAGTGCTAGCAGTTTAATCCCCCCAAAGGAGCAGTACTTC. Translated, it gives CSASSLIPPKEQYF.

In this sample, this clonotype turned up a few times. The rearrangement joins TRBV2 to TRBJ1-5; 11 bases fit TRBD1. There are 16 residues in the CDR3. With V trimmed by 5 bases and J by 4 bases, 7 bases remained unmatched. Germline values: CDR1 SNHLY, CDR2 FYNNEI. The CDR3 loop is CASSPRTGGVNQPQHF. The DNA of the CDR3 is TGTGCCAGCAGTCCGCGGACAGGGGGCGTTAATCAGCCCCAGCATTTT.

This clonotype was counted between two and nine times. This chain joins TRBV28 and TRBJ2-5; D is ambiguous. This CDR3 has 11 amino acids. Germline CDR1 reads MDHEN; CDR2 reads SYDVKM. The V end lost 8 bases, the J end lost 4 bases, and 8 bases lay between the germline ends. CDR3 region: CASRTLETQYF. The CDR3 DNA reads TGTGCCAGCCGTACCTTAGAGACCCAGTACTTC.

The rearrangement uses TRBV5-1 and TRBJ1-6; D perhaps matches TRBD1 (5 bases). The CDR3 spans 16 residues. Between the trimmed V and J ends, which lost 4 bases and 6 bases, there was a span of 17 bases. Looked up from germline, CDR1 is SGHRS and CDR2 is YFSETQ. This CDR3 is CASSVVPGTANSPLHF. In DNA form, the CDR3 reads TGCGCCAGCAGCGTGGTCCCCGGGACGGCTAATTCACCCCTCCACTTT.

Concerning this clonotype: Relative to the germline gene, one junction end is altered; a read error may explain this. The CDR3 DNA reads TGTGCCACCGGTGATTTTTGGGGGGCCACAGATACGCAGTATTTT. This encodes CATGDFWGATDTQYF. This chain connects TRBV24-1 to TRBJ2-3; possibly TRBD1 or TRBD2 for D (6 bases each). Germline CDR1 reads KGHDR; CDR2 reads SFDVKD. This CDR3 is 15 amino acids long.

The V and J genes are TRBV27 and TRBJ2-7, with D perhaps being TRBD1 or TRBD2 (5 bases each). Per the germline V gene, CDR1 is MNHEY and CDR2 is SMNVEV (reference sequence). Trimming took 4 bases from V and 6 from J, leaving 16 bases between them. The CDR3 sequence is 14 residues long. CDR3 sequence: CASSWISGPGEQYF. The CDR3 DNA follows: TGTGCCAGCAGTTGGATTTCGGGGCCAGGCGAGCAGTACTTC.

The CDR3 region is CATRSTGGRTDTQYF. The CDR3 DNA sequence: TGTGCCACCAGAAGTACAGGGGGCCGGACAGATACGCAGTATTTT. The V call is TRBV10-3, the J call TRBJ2-3; 9 positions agree with TRBD1. Germline CDR1 reads ENHRY; CDR2 reads SYGVKD. The V gene end was trimmed by 10 bases and the J gene end by 3 bases; junction bases not matched to a gene: 11. The CDR3 covers 15 residues.

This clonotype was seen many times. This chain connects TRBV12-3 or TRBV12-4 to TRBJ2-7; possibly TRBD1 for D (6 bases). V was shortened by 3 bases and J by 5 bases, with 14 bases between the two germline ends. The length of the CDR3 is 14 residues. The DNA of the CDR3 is TGTGCCAGCAGTTTTACCGACAGGCGGGACGAGCAGTACTTC. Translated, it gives CASSFTDRRDEQYF.

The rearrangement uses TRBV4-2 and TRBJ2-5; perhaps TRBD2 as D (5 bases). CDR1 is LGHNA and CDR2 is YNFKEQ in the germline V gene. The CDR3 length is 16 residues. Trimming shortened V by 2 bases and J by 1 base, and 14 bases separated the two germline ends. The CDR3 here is CASSQNAGPIQETQYF. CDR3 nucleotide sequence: TGTGCCAGCAGCCAAAACGCGGGCCCCATCCAAGAGACCCAGTACTTC.

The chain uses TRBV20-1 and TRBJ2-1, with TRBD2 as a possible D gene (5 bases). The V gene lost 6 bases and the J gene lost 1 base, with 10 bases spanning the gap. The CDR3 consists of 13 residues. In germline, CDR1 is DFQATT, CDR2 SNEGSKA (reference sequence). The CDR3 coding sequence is TGCAGTGCCCTCCCGGGATCCTACAATGAGCAGTTCTTC. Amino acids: CSALPGSYNEQFF.

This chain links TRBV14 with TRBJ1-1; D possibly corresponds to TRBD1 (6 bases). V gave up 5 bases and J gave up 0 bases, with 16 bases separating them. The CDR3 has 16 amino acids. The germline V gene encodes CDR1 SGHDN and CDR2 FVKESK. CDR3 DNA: TGTGCCAGCAGCAGAGCCTTCACAGGGCTGAACACTGAAGCTTTCTTT. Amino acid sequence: CASSRAFTGLNTEAFF.

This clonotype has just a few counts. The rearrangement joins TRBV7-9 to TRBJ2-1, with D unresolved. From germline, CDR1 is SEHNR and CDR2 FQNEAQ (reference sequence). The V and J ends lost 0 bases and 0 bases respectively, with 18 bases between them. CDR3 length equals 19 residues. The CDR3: CASSLASPLNPSSYNEQFF. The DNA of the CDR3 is TGTGCCAGCAGCTTAGCGTCTCCCCTTAACCCCAGCTCCTACAATGAGCAGTTCTTC.

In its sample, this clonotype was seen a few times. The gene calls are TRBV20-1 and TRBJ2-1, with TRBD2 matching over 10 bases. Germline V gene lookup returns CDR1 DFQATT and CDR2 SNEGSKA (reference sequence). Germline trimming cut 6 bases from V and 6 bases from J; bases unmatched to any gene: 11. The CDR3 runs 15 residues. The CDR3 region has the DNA TGCAGTGCCCTATCCCCCCTAGCGGGAGTCAATGAGCAGTTCTTC. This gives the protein CSALSPLAGVNEQFF.

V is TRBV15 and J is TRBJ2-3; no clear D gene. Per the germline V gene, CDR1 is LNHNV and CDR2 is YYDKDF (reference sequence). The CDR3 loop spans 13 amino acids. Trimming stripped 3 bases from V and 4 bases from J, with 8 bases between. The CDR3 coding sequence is TGTGCCACCAGCAGGGGCCTTCCAGATACGCAGTATTTT. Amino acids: CATSRGLPDTQYF.